Shown below are 27 T cell receptor beta chains from a single sample sequenced in a study of cytomegalovirus exposure and HLA in healthy donors. The PCR ran on 60 Vbeta and 13 Jbeta primers. The data were produced by immunoSEQ multiplex PCR, yet TCRdb's version contains in-frame clones alone and is incomplete. Here the sample spans over 50,000 clones, approximately 80% being singletons. Sequenced sample: PBMCs. Receptors originate from a female donor in good health and CMV-seronegative.

The chain couples TRBV7-8 to TRBJ2-3; tentatively, D is TRBD1 (5 bases). Trimming stripped 6 bases from V and 0 bases from J, with 10 bases between. This CDR3 has 14 amino acids. The germline V gene encodes CDR1 SGHVS and CDR2 FQNEAQ. The CDR3 sequence is CASRTTESTDTQYF. The CDR3 coding sequence is TGTGCCAGCAGGACGACAGAGAGCACAGATACGCAGTATTTT.

This chain links TRBV27 with TRBJ2-7; TRBD1 aligns across 11 bases. The CDR3 loop spans 15 amino acids. The germline V gene encodes CDR1 MNHEY and CDR2 SMNVEV (reference sequence). Trimming removed 6 bases from V and 6 bases from J; junction bases left unmatched: 10. CDR3 sequence reads: CASRTAGQGAGEQYF. The CDR3 bases are TGTGCCAGCAGGACCGCCGGACAGGGGGCTGGCGAGCAGTACTTC.

This chain joins TRBV2 and TRBJ1-5; possibly TRBD1 for D (5 bases). The CDR3 has 15 residues. From germline, CDR1 is SNHLY and CDR2 FYNNEI. V lost 4 bases and J 1 base, leaving 11 bases between the germline ends. CDR3 DNA: TGTGCCAGCAGTGTGGCGGGGGAAAGCAATCAGCCCCAGCATTTT. Translated, it gives CASSVAGESNQPQHF.

This clone was observed a few times. V is TRBV7-9 and J is TRBJ2-5; TRBD2 is a possible D gene (6 bases). Germline-derived CDR1 and CDR2 are SEHNR and FQNEAQ (reference sequence). With 3 bases removed from V and 4 bases from J, the gap between germline ends came to 15 bases. The CDR3 is made up of 15 amino acids. CDR3 nucleotide sequence: TGTGCCAGCAGCTTGGAGGGAATGGTAGGAGAGACCCAGTACTTC. Translating gives CASSLEGMVGETQYF.

Concerning this clone: A junction boundary mismatches the germline segment, possibly from a read error. The rearrangement uses TRBV7-2 and TRBJ2-3; D may correspond to TRBD1 or TRBD2 (5 bases each). The CDR3 contains 13 residues. Germline-derived CDR1 and CDR2 are SGHTA and FQGNSA. CDR3 loop: CASSLAGADTQYF. The CDR3 bases are TGTGCCAGCAGCCTAGCTGGGGCGGATACGCAGTATTTT.

V and J are TRBV28 and TRBJ1-6, with D maybe TRBD1 (6 bases). V lost 4 bases and J lost 11, with 18 bases in between. The CDR3 is 15 residues long. CDR1 MDHEN and CDR2 SYDVKM come from the germline V gene. The CDR3 bases are TGTGCCAGCAGTTCGACCGACAGGCTAGTCCCACCCCTCCACTTT. Translation: CASSSTDRLVPPLHF.

The chain carries TRBV19 and TRBJ1-1; tentative D call: TRBD1 (5 bases). Germline-derived CDR1 and CDR2 are LNHDA and SQIVND (reference sequence). The CDR3 is 13 amino acids. The V gene lost 3 bases and the J gene lost 4 bases, with 9 bases spanning the gap. This CDR3 reads CASSIRGGTEAFF. As DNA, the CDR3 is TGTGCCAGTAGTATTAGGGGCGGCACTGAAGCTTTCTTT.

This clone turned up a few times. The chain is built from TRBV7-2 and TRBJ2-1, with 8 bases matching TRBD2. The CDR3 is 18 amino acids. The trim removed 5 bases at V and 1 base at J, leaving 13 bases unmatched. Germline V gene data show CDR1 as SGHTA and CDR2 as FQGNSA. CDR3 coding DNA: TGTGCCAGCAGCCCCGGACCTCCGGGACTAGGGTCCTACAATGAGCAGTTCTTC. Its protein is CASSPGPPGLGSYNEQFF. The full variable domain, in which reference TRBV7-2 and TRBJ2-1 provide the parts outside the CDR3, is GAGVSQSPSNKVTEKGKDVELRCDPISGHTALYWYRQSLGQGLEFLIYFQGNSAPDKSGLPSDRFSAERTGGSVSTLTIQRTQQEDSAVYLCASSPGPPGLGSYNEQFFGPGTRLTVL.

A single count supports this clone. The chain links TRBV5-6 to TRBJ2-3; 7 bases align to TRBD2. J was trimmed by 0 bases and V by 4 bases; bases with no gene match: 8. Germline CDR1 is SGHDT and CDR2 is YYEEEE. The length of the CDR3 is 16 residues. The CDR3 spells CASSPGGGYSTDTQYF. Written as DNA, the CDR3 is TGTGCCAGCAGCCCCGGCGGGGGATATAGCACAGATACGCAGTATTTT.

The chain is built from TRBV11-2 and TRBJ1-1, with D uncertain. This CDR3 is 15 amino acids long. Germline values: CDR1 SGHAT, CDR2 FQNNGV. Trimming took off 7 bases at V and 1 base at J, with 16 bases between the two ends. This chain's CDR3 is CASTPPTSANTEAFF. The CDR3 region has the DNA TGTGCCAGCACCCCCCCGACATCGGCGAACACTGAAGCTTTCTTT.

CDR3 amino acids: CAWSVHMLRQGNEQYF. The DNA for the CDR3 is TGTGCCTGGAGTGTACATATGTTGAGACAGGGGAACGAGCAGTACTTC. V and J are TRBV30 and TRBJ2-7; 8 bases are a match to TRBD1. This CDR3 has 16 amino acids. With V trimmed by 0 bases and J by 5 bases, 12 bases remained unmatched. The germline gives CDR1 GTSNPN, CDR2 SVGIG (reference sequence).

The chain joins TRBV5-6 to TRBJ1-4, with 8 nucleotides matching TRBD1. V gave up 4 bases and J gave up 8 bases; unmatched junction bases: 10. From germline, CDR1 is SGHDT and CDR2 YYEEEE. The CDR3 totals 15 residues. The chain's CDR3 is CASSGDRLTGEKLFF. In nucleotides, the CDR3 is TGTGCCAGCAGCGGGGACAGGTTAACGGGCGAAAAACTGTTTTTT.

This clone was seen a handful of times. This chain uses TRBV7-2 with TRBJ1-6; D not resolved. The CDR3 extends over 11 amino acids. V lost 5 bases, J lost 6 bases, and 2 bases lay in between. Germline loops: CDR1 SGHTA, CDR2 FQGNSA. CDR3 in DNA: TGTGCCAGCAGCCTTAATTCACCCCTCCACTTT. Translating gives CASSLNSPLHF.

The V and J genes are TRBV7-9 and TRBJ2-1; D possibly corresponds to TRBD1 (6 bases). The CDR3 totals 12 residues. V was clipped by 4 bases and J by 6 bases, with 7 bases between them. Germline CDR1 and CDR2: SEHNR and FQNEAQ (reference sequence). The CDR3 coding sequence is TGTGCCAGCAGCTCCAGGGGCAATGAGCAGTTCTTC. It yields the protein CASSSRGNEQFF.

The chain recombines TRBV7-9 with TRBJ2-3; 10 nucleotides agree with TRBD2. CDR3 size: 16 residues. Germline V CDR1 and CDR2: SEHNR, FQNEAQ (reference sequence). Losses at the gene ends were 4 bases for V and 5 bases for J; bases not matched to a gene: 9. The CDR3 sequence: CASSSPLAGGEDTQYF. In DNA form, the CDR3 reads TGTGCCAGCAGCTCCCCCTTAGCGGGAGGCGAAGATACGCAGTATTTT.

This clone was counted between two and nine times. This chain connects TRBV5-1 to TRBJ2-7; TRBD2 aligns across 13 bases. Germline trimming cut 4 bases from V and 5 bases from J; bases unmatched to any gene: 9. Germline values: CDR1 SGHRS, CDR2 YFSETQ. The CDR3 is 16 residues long. CDR3 residues: CASSPPTSGGGNEQYF. As DNA, the CDR3 is TGCGCCAGCAGCCCCCCCACTAGCGGGGGGGGTAACGAGCAGTACTTC.

V is TRBV6-4 and J is TRBJ2-1; 9 nucleotides agree with TRBD2. Germline CDR1 reads MRHNA; CDR2 reads SNTAGT. The CDR3 has 16 residues. V dropped 3 bases and J dropped 7; count of bases not matched to a gene: 10. The CDR3 sequence: CASSEDSGRAGNEQFF. As DNA, the CDR3 is TGTGCCAGCAGTGAGGATAGCGGGAGAGCGGGGAATGAGCAGTTCTTC.

This rearrangement joins TRBV6-5 to TRBJ2-3; 8 bases are shared with TRBD2. The CDR3 runs 14 residues. The ends lost 6 bases at V and 3 bases at J; junction bases unmatched: 5. Germline V gene data show CDR1 as MNHEY and CDR2 as SVGAGI. In nucleotides, the CDR3 is TGTGCCAGCAGCCCCACGGGGGGGACAGATACGCAGTATTTT. Residues: CASSPTGGTDTQYF.

This sequence joins TRBV7-2 and TRBJ2-7; 7 bases line up with TRBD1. Germline lookup yields CDR1 SGHTA and CDR2 FQGNSA. J lost 6 bases, V lost 5 bases, and 4 bases had no gene match. The CDR3 consists of 12 residues. CDR3 DNA: TGTGCCAGCAGCCGACAGGGCAGCGAGCAGTACTTC. Amino acids: CASSRQGSEQYF.

The CDR3 sequence: CASSLSGQGSYEQYF. The CDR3 region has the DNA TGTGCCAGCAGCTTATCGGGTCAGGGCTCCTACGAGCAGTACTTC. The genes are TRBV11-2 and TRBJ2-7; D might be TRBD1 (5 bases). V lost 2 bases and J lost 0, with 11 bases in between. Germline CDR1 SGHAT, CDR2 FQNNGV. The CDR3 runs 15 residues.

This clone was seen a handful of times. Other DNA sequences of this sample code for an identical CDR3. The gene calls are TRBV19 and TRBJ2-3; D might be TRBD1 (5 bases). The CDR3 loop spans 14 amino acids. Per germline, CDR1 LNHDA and CDR2 SQIVND (reference sequence). Between the trimmed V and J ends, which lost 3 bases and 6 bases, there was a span of 13 bases. CDR3 DNA sequence: TGTGCCAGTAGTATCGGGCAGGGCGCCGATACGCAGTATTTT. Translating gives CASSIGQGADTQYF.

This clone was seen just once. The chain is built from TRBV9 and TRBJ1-1; 9 bases fit TRBD1. Trimming took 2 bases from V and 0 from J; bases not matched to a gene: 5. The CDR3 is 16 residues long. CDR1 is SGDLS, CDR2 YYNGEE, per germline. CDR3 region: CASSVGRQGVNTEAFF. The CDR3 DNA reads TGTGCCAGCAGCGTGGGGCGACAGGGGGTGAACACTGAAGCTTTCTTT.

This clone was observed a few times. The rearrangement links TRBV19 to TRBJ2-3; TRBD2 aligns across 12 bases. Germline V CDR1 and CDR2: LNHDA, SQIVND (reference sequence). The CDR3 has 17 amino acids. V lost 4 bases and J lost 3; bases outside the gene matches: 8. CDR3 nucleotides: TGTGCCAGTAGTAGTTGGGCTAGCGGGGGGGCAACAGATACGCAGTATTTT. Its protein is CASSSWASGGATDTQYF.

The V and J genes are TRBV5-5 and TRBJ2-3; D gene uncertain. V was cut by 1 base and J by 0 bases, with 9 bases left in between. Germline CDR1 and CDR2: SGHKS and YYEKEE (reference sequence). This CDR3 region has 15 residues. DNA for the CDR3: TGTGCCAGCAGCTTGACTCGTTCTAGCACAGATACGCAGTATTTT. Translation gives CASSLTRSSTDTQYF.

This chain uses TRBV30 with TRBJ2-3; 10 bases match TRBD2. Germline V gene sequence: CDR1 GTSNPN, CDR2 SVGIG (reference sequence). V shed 2 bases, J shed 1 base, and the junction held 12 bases outside the gene matches. CDR3 length: 18 residues. This CDR3 reads CAWSPASGGAFGTDTQYF. CDR3 nucleotides: TGTGCCTGGAGTCCAGCCAGCGGGGGGGCTTTTGGCACAGATACGCAGTATTTT. The full variable domain, its missing parts supplied by reference TRBV30 and TRBJ2-3, is SQTIHQWPATLVQPVGSPLSLECTVEGTSNPNLYWYRQAAGRGLQLLFYSVGIGQISSEVPQNLSASRPQDRQFILSSKKLLLSDSGFYLCAWSPASGGAFGTDTQYFGPGTRLTVL.

The chain links TRBV7-2 to TRBJ2-7, with 14 bases matching TRBD2. Trimming at V came to 0 bases and at J to 5 bases, leaving 3 bases not matched to a gene. Germline V CDR1 and CDR2: SGHTA, FQGNSA. The CDR3 has 16 residues. CDR3 in DNA: TGTGCCAGCAGCTTAGCCGGACTAGCGGGAGGTAACGAGCAGTACTTC. This translates into CASSLAGLAGGNEQYF.

This clone has a handful of counts. The chain uses TRBV13 and TRBJ2-5; 9 bases fit TRBD2. The last part of the DNA fits TRBJ2-7 better; the J call may be wrong. Germline CDR1 PRHDT, CDR2 FYEKMQ (reference sequence). The CDR3 contains 14 residues. Here the CDR3 DNA reads TGTGCCAGCAGTTCCAGCGGGGGGATCTACGAGCAGTACTTC. Translated: CASSSSGGIYEQYF.